The text below deals with one TCR beta chain. Its antigen remains unknown. The data derive from a study of blood T cells in healthy people across ages. In the study overall: With template switching, about one barcoded beta molecule was captured per two T cells. Findings and limits, study-wide: A greater number of naive CD4+ cells and higher diversity distinguished long-lived donors from aged donors. Estimates of total diversity, which came from one million sequenced T cells, were considered to be underestimates.

Each donor's blood draw was 8.5 to 10 milliliters of peripheral blood. Deletions cut 6 bases from V and 11 bases from J, with 22 bases between. The CDR3 sequence is 14 residues long. Germline V lookup: CDR1 MNHEY, CDR2 SMNVEV (reference sequence). Combining a sample-barcoded 5' primer with a J-beta primer mix, a second PCR ran for roughly 7 to 12 cycles. TCRdb re-derived calls from the 5' RACE reads in MiXCR, one entry per CDR3 protein. This sample has about 1.4 million distinct CDR3 sequences, with roughly 59% found just once. The sample taken for sequencing was blood. The gene calls are TRBV27 and TRBJ2-5; D might be TRBD1 or TRBD2, each matching 6 bases. The clonotype comes from a man aged 18 to 30 in good health. The CDR3, as DNA: TGTGCCAGCAGCACGGAAGGGGGGCTCGATGAGCAGTACTTC. Protein sequence: CASSTEGGLDEQYF.